This TCR beta chain was recorded in a study of shared clonotypes between healthy human individuals. The wider study: Each donor had three CD4 naive, three CD4 memory, two CD8 naive and one CD8 memory plate. Study-wide results and caveats: In several donors, around 5% of naive CD4 clonotypes appeared in common.

The CDR3 runs to 16 residues. Deletions cut 2 bases from V and 16 bases from J, with 27 bases between. From germline, CDR1 is SGHTA and CDR2 FQGNSA. Researchers ran the assay at a deep level. Method: immunoSEQ multiplex PCR; TCRdb's copy keeps in-frame clones and lacks some. The top ten clones hold approximately 0.11% of a sample with hundreds of thousands of clones, 85% to 95% of them seen once. In its sample, this clone was seen once. The antigen is unknown. Naive CD8 cells lacked CD45RO and underwent positive selection for CCR7, leaving out terminally differentiated effector memory CD45RA+ cells. The sample comprised naive CD8+ T cells sorted from blood. The source is a woman in her 30s in good health. This chain connects TRBV7-2 to TRBJ2-4; no firm D call. CDR3 sequence: CASSLSPPSIGNIDYF. Written as DNA, the CDR3 is TGTGCCAGCAGCTTATCGCCCCCCTCAATTGGAAACATTGACTACTTC.